This TCR beta chain was documented in a study of technical replicates of blood from a few donors. Sequenced by immunoSEQ multiplex PCR; TCRdb stores in-frame clones only, minus some. The repertoire has about 72,000 clones, more than 90% of them found once; the top ten carry over 0.3%. CDR1 and CDR2 (germline): SGHVS, FQNEAQ. The CDR3 sequence is 11 residues long. The V and J ends lost 5 bases and 9 bases respectively, with 8 bases between them. Sample: T cells isolated from PBMCs. The chain carries TRBV7-8 and TRBJ2-1; no reliable D call. The TCR originated in a human donor in good health. CDR3 protein: CASSLPGEQFF. The DNA for the CDR3 is TGTGCCAGCAGCCTCCCCGGTGAGCAGTTCTTC.